The 22 T cell receptor beta chains listed next were all sequenced from one sample in a study of blood T cells in healthy people across ages. Then a second PCR, running about 6 to 11 cycles, was carried out with a sample-barcoded 5' primer and a J-beta primer mix. Each CDR3 protein gets one entry after TCRdb re-called the 5' RACE reads with MiXCR. Among fewer than 800,000 distinct CDR3 sequences, roughly 25% were seen once, and the ten largest hold 9.4%. This sample also appeared in a second study, on T cells of mothers and their children.

The sample consisted of blood. All receptors come from a boy aged 5 to 17 in good health.

This sequence joins TRBV2 and TRBJ2-5; no definite D call. CDR1 and CDR2 from the germline V gene are SNHLY and FYNNEI. The CDR3 totals 14 residues. Trimming stripped 5 bases from V and 7 bases from J, with 17 bases between. In DNA, the CDR3 is TGTGCCAGCAGTCTGGGGTATTTGACGGGGACCCAGTACTTC. Translated: CASSLGYLTGTQYF. The complete variable domain, with remaining parts taken from reference TRBV2 and TRBJ2-5, reads EPEVTQTPSHQVTQMGQEVILRCVPISNHLYFYWYRQILGQKVEFLVSFYNNEISEKSEIFDDQFSVERPDGSNFTLKIRSTKLEDSAMYFCASSLGYLTGTQYFGPGTRLLVL.

This clonotype was seen a few times. The V gene is TRBV11-2, the J gene TRBJ2-5, with 13 bases matching TRBD2. J gave up 5 bases and V 1 base, and 7 bases lay outside the gene matches. Germline CDR1 is SGHAT and CDR2 is FQNNGV. The CDR3 runs 17 residues. The CDR3 nucleotides are TGTGCCAGCAGCTTAGGGGGACTAGCGGGAACCGGTGAGACCCAGTACTTC. Translating it yields CASSLGGLAGTGETQYF.

This clonotype was detected a few times. The chain combines TRBV4-3 with TRBJ1-5, with D perhaps matching TRBD1 (5 bases). This CDR3 is built from 13 residues. Trimming pared 0 bases from V and 7 bases from J, leaving 7 bases between. The germline V gene has CDR1 LGHNA and CDR2 YSLEER. Here the CDR3 DNA reads TGCGCCAGCAGCCAAGAACCAGGGCAGCCCCAGCATTTT. Protein sequence: CASSQEPGQPQHF.

The chain joins TRBV7-9 to TRBJ1-5; D is ambiguous. V was cut by 2 bases and J by 7 bases, with 6 bases left in between. There are 12 residues in the CDR3. Per the germline V gene, CDR1 is SEHNR and CDR2 is FQNEAQ (reference sequence). The CDR3 DNA is TGTGCCAGCAGCTTAATGGAACAGCCCCAGCATTTT. The encoded protein is CASSLMEQPQHF.

This clonotype was recorded a few times. V is TRBV11-2 and J is TRBJ2-7, with D maybe TRBD1 (6 bases). Trimming stripped 5 bases from V and 0 bases from J, with 17 bases between. Germline V lookup: CDR1 SGHAT, CDR2 FQNNGV. This CDR3 is built from 16 residues. DNA for the CDR3: TGTGCCAGCAGCCCGAGAAACAGGGCCTTCTCCTACGAGCAGTACTTC. Protein: CASSPRNRAFSYEQYF.

The table lists this clonotype with a few counts. Written as DNA, the CDR3 is TGTGCCAGCAGCCTCTTCGGGACAGGGTATGGCTACACCTTC. Residues: CASSLFGTGYGYTF. The rearrangement links TRBV14 to TRBJ1-2; 9 bases fit TRBD1. The CDR3 length is 14 residues. Unmatched junction bases numbered 5, after V lost 4 bases and J lost 5 bases. CDR1 and CDR2 (germline): SGHDN, FVKESK.

The chain carries TRBV11-1 and TRBJ2-2; TRBD2 aligns across 7 bases. The CDR3 spans 14 residues. Unmatched junction bases numbered 4, after V lost 3 bases and J lost 6 bases. Germline V lookup: CDR1 SGHAT, CDR2 FQDESV (reference sequence). The CDR3 protein is CASSFWREPGELFF. The CDR3 nucleotides are TGTGCCAGCAGCTTTTGGCGGGAGCCCGGGGAGCTGTTTTTT.

This clonotype was observed a single time. The chain has TRBV14 and TRBJ2-1, with a weak D call TRBD2 (6 bases). V lost 0 bases and J lost 6, with 12 bases in between. The CDR3 contains 15 residues. Per the germline V gene, CDR1 is SGHDN and CDR2 is FVKESK. CDR3 sequence (DNA): TGTGCCAGCAGCCAAGATTGGGGGGAGGCCAATGAGCAGTTCTTC. It encodes CASSQDWGEANEQFF.

V usage is TRBV29-1 and J usage is TRBJ1-4; D may be TRBD1 (6 bases). Germline-derived CDR1 and CDR2 are SQVTM and ANQGSEA. V lost 1 base, J lost 14 bases, and 11 bases lay in between. The CDR3 is made up of 11 amino acids. The CDR3 sequence: CSVEVQGRLFF. The CDR3 region has the DNA TGCAGCGTTGAAGTCCAGGGGAGGCTGTTTTTT.

This clonotype was found a few times. The chain has TRBV27 and TRBJ2-2; TRBD2 might be the D (6 bases). Trimming left V 8 bases short and J 1 base short, with 17 bases between. The CDR3 covers 16 residues. The V gene's germline CDR1 is MNHEY and CDR2 SMNVEV (reference sequence). In DNA, the CDR3 is TGTGCCAGCGCGTCGATCGGGACTCTGAACACCGGGGAGCTGTTTTTT. Protein: CASASIGTLNTGELFF.

The chain joins TRBV20-1 to TRBJ2-7, with D tentatively TRBD2 (6 bases). V lost 1 base, J lost 0 bases, and 13 bases lay in between. This CDR3 comprises 15 residues. CDR1 and CDR2 (germline): DFQATT, SNEGSKA (reference sequence). DNA for the CDR3: TGCAGTGCTAGAGTTAGCGGAATAAGCTCCTACGAGCAGTACTTC. It yields the protein CSARVSGISSYEQYF.

The gene calls are TRBV28 and TRBJ2-5; D possibly corresponds to TRBD2 (5 bases). V was cut by 7 bases and J by 5 bases, with 14 bases left in between. The CDR3 runs 13 residues. Germline V gene lookup returns CDR1 MDHEN and CDR2 SYDVKM. CDR3 in DNA: TGTGCCAGCACCCCGGCGGGCGGGGAGACCCAGTACTTC. It yields the protein CASTPAGGETQYF.

This clonotype was counted between two and nine times. The chain is built from TRBV5-1 and TRBJ2-5; 8 bases fit TRBD1. This CDR3 is built from 15 residues. With V trimmed by 4 bases and J by 2 bases, 7 bases remained unmatched. Germline CDR1 reads SGHRS; CDR2 reads YFSETQ. CDR3 nucleotides: TGCGCCAGCAGCGCCCAGACAGGGGCTCAAGAGACCCAGTACTTC. This sequence encodes CASSAQTGAQETQYF.

This clonotype occurred once. V is TRBV7-9 and J is TRBJ2-2; D gene uncertain. Germline V gene data show CDR1 as SEHNR and CDR2 as FQNEAQ (reference sequence). The V gene lost 5 bases and the J gene lost 4 bases, with 14 bases spanning the gap. The CDR3 runs 15 residues. The DNA of the CDR3 is TGTGCCAGCAGCACCCGCGAGCCGAGCACCGGGGAGCTGTTTTTT. This sequence encodes CASSTREPSTGELFF.

The chain joins TRBV7-6 to TRBJ2-7; tentatively, D is TRBD1 or TRBD2 (5 bases each). Germline CDR1 SGHVS, CDR2 FNYEAQ. This CDR3 region has 16 residues. V was trimmed by 1 base and J by 1 base, leaving 14 bases between them. CDR3 sequence: CASSLVLGESSYEQYF. The CDR3 nucleotides read TGTGCCAGCAGCTTAGTCTTGGGGGAGAGTTCCTACGAGCAGTACTTC.

V is TRBV5-4 and J is TRBJ1-2; possibly TRBD1 for D (5 bases). There are 13 residues in the CDR3. Trimming removed 0 bases from V and 11 bases from J, with 14 bases in between. Per germline, CDR1 SGHNT and CDR2 YYREEE (reference sequence). Here the CDR3 DNA reads TGTGCCAGCAGCTTGGGGGGCTCCTACGTGTACACCTTC. Translation: CASSLGGSYVYTF.

The rearrangement links TRBV7-3 to TRBJ2-5; TRBD1 aligns across 9 bases. J lost 6 bases, V lost 5 bases, and 13 bases had no gene match. The CDR3 has 16 residues. The germline CDR1 and CDR2 sequences are SGHTA and FQGTGA. The DNA for the CDR3 is TGTGCCAGCAGCGATACAGGGGGCCGATTATGGCAGACCCAGTACTTC. Residues: CASSDTGGRLWQTQYF.

This clonotype was detected a few times. The genes are TRBV7-9 and TRBJ2-1; 7 bases are a match to TRBD2. Germline V CDR1 and CDR2: SEHNR, FQNEAQ (reference sequence). The CDR3 has 15 amino acids. J was trimmed by 5 bases and V by 1 base; bases with no gene match: 5. This CDR3 reads CASSLGVAGDNEQFF. DNA for the CDR3: TGTGCCAGCAGCTTAGGGGTAGCGGGTGACAATGAGCAGTTCTTC. Combining the CDR3 with reference TRBV7-9 and TRBJ2-1 gives the whole variable domain DTGVSQNPRHKITKRGQNVTFRCDPISEHNRLYWYRQTLGQGPEFLTYFQNEAQLEKSRLLSDRFSAERPKGSFSTLEIQRTEQGDSAMYLCASSLGVAGDNEQFFGPGTRLTVL.

V is TRBV14 and J is TRBJ2-1; 13 bases line up with TRBD2. The CDR3 totals 18 residues. V was clipped by 2 bases and J by 4 bases; unmatched bases: 8. Germline V CDR1 and CDR2: SGHDN, FVKESK. DNA of the CDR3: TGTGCCAGCAGCCAACAATCCGGGACTAGCGGGGATTACAATGAGCAGTTCTTC. This sequence encodes CASSQQSGTSGDYNEQFF.

This chain uses TRBV5-6 with TRBJ1-4; D is uncertain. Looked up from germline, CDR1 is SGHDT and CDR2 is YYEEEE. The CDR3 runs to 11 residues. V lost 4 bases to trimming and J lost 8 bases, with 6 bases between them. The DNA of the CDR3 is TGTGCCAGCAGCGTGGAAGAAAAACTGTTTTTT. Translation gives CASSVEEKLFF.

V usage is TRBV6-6 and J usage is TRBJ2-4; no firm D call. Between the trimmed V and J ends, which lost 6 bases and 1 base, there was a span of 16 bases. From germline, CDR1 is MNHNY and CDR2 SVGAGI (reference sequence). CDR3 size: 16 residues. This CDR3 is CASRGDTRFAKNIQYF. CDR3 nucleotide sequence: TGTGCCAGCAGAGGCGACACCCGATTCGCCAAAAACATTCAGTACTTC.

This clonotype was counted a few times. The chain carries TRBV12-3 or TRBV12-4 and TRBJ2-5; D is unclear. V gave up 4 bases and J gave up 5 bases, with 17 bases separating them. The CDR3 has 15 residues. As DNA, the CDR3 is TGTGCCAGCAGTTCCCCAAATGAAGATGAGGAGACCCAGTACTTC. Translating it yields CASSSPNEDEETQYF.